The 32 T cell receptor beta chains given below trace back to one sample, sequenced in a study of cytomegalovirus exposure and HLA in healthy donors. The assay was immunoSEQ multiplex PCR, and TCRdb's table has in-frame clones only and misses some. This repertoire shows more than 80,000 clones, approximately 96% found once; its top ten account for about 1.3%. Sequenced material: PBMCs. These receptors came from a woman in her late teens or twenties in good health and CMV-seronegative.

V is TRBV10-3 and J is TRBJ2-7; D remains ambiguous. The CDR3 sequence is 13 residues long. Germline-derived CDR1 and CDR2 are ENHRY and SYGVKD. V was shortened by 7 bases and J by 3 bases, with 13 bases between the two germline ends. The CDR3 bases are TGTGCCATCACCCAGAATGGTGACTACGAGCAGTACTTC. Amino acid sequence: CAITQNGDYEQYF.

CDR3 DNA: TGCGCCAGCAGTAAGGAGCCTAACTATGGCTACACCTTC. Amino acids: CASSKEPNYGYTF. J is TRBJ1-2 and V is TRBV5-1, with D unresolved. Germline CDR1 is SGHRS and CDR2 is YFSETQ. V was trimmed by 5 bases and J by 0 bases, leaving 8 bases between them. The CDR3 length is 13 residues.

The chain joins TRBV18 to TRBJ2-7; D unclear. There are 14 residues in the CDR3. CDR1 and CDR2 (germline): KGHSH, LQKENI. V was shortened by 2 bases and J by 6 bases, with 14 bases between the two germline ends. CDR3: CASSPVVSGFEQYF. DNA for the CDR3: TGTGCCAGCTCACCAGTAGTGTCAGGTTTCGAGCAGTACTTC.

The rearrangement links TRBV4-1 to TRBJ2-2; 7 nucleotides align to TRBD2. The length of the CDR3 is 17 residues. Per germline, CDR1 MGHRA and CDR2 YSYEKL. V lost 1 base to trimming and J lost 2 bases; unmatched junction nucleotides: 7. The CDR3 protein is CASSQGIGLGNTGELFF. The CDR3, as DNA: TGCGCCAGCAGCCAAGGAATTGGACTAGGTAACACCGGGGAGCTGTTTTTT.

A single count supports this clone. The chain's CDR3 is CAILRAGTSNTEAFF. The CDR3 DNA reads as TGTGCCATCCTCCGTGCCGGGACATCAAACACTGAAGCTTTCTTT. The rearrangement uses TRBV10-3 and TRBJ1-1; TRBD1 is a possible D gene (6 bases). Per the germline V gene, CDR1 is ENHRY and CDR2 is SYGVKD. V was shortened by 8 bases and J by 2 bases, with 18 bases between the two germline ends. CDR3 size: 15 residues.

The J gene is TRBJ1-1, the V gene TRBV7-2, with 8 bases aligning to TRBD1. Germline loops: CDR1 SGHTA, CDR2 FQGNSA. This CDR3 spans 15 amino acids. Losses at the gene ends were 2 bases for V and 2 bases for J; bases not matched to a gene: 4. The CDR3 DNA is TGTGCCAGCAGCTTATCTCAGGGGGCCAACACTGAAGCTTTCTTT. Its protein product is CASSLSQGANTEAFF. Using reference TRBV7-2 and TRBJ1-1 for the parts outside the CDR3, the full variable domain is GAGVSQSPSNKVTEKGKDVELRCDPISGHTALYWYRQSLGQGLEFLIYFQGNSAPDKSGLPSDRFSAERTGGSVSTLTIQRTQQEDSAVYLCASSLSQGANTEAFFGQGTRLTVV.

Notes on this clone: One end of the junction is discordant with germline, which a read error may explain. The chain is built from TRBV28 and TRBJ2-7; D perhaps matches TRBD1 (6 bases). This CDR3 has 13 amino acids. Germline V gene data show CDR1 as MDHEN and CDR2 as SYDVKM. The CDR3, as DNA: TGTGCCAGCAGTTTACAGGGGTCCTACGAGCAGTGCTTC. Protein product: CASSLQGSYEQCF.

The genes are TRBV13 and TRBJ1-5; TRBD1 aligns across 7 bases. Germline loops: CDR1 PRHDT, CDR2 FYEKMQ (reference sequence). The CDR3 has 14 residues. Trimming at V came to 5 bases and at J to 5 bases, leaving 6 bases not matched to a gene. The CDR3 nucleotides are TGTGCCAGCAGCCTCAGACAGGGAGATCAGCCCCAGCATTTT. It codes for CASSLRQGDQPQHF.

This sequence joins TRBV7-9 and TRBJ2-1; 12 bases are a match to TRBD2. Germline loops: CDR1 SEHNR, CDR2 FQNEAQ (reference sequence). The CDR3 is made up of 18 amino acids. The V gene end was trimmed by 4 bases and the J gene end by 8 bases; junction bases not matched to a gene: 15. CDR3 DNA: TGTGCCAGCAGCTCATCTCGACTAGCGGGAGCGACATTCGATGAGCAGTTCTTC. Protein product: CASSSSRLAGATFDEQFF.

The J gene is TRBJ2-2, the V gene TRBV7-9, with D hard to call. CDR1 and CDR2 from the germline V gene are SEHNR and FQNEAQ (reference sequence). CDR3 length equals 13 residues. Deletions cut 6 bases from V and 5 bases from J, with 10 bases between. The CDR3 here is CASSEASTGELFF. The CDR3 coding sequence is TGTGCCAGCAGTGAAGCTTCTACCGGGGAGCTGTTTTTT.

This clone appeared once. V is TRBV28 and J is TRBJ1-5, with 8 bases lining up with TRBD1. The trim removed 3 bases at V and 1 base at J, leaving 5 bases unmatched. This CDR3 is 16 amino acids long. Germline V CDR1 and CDR2: MDHEN, SYDVKM. The CDR3 reads CASSLVQGVSNQPQHF. The DNA of the CDR3 is TGTGCCAGCAGTTTGGTACAGGGGGTGAGCAATCAGCCCCAGCATTTT.

V usage is TRBV10-2 and J usage is TRBJ2-2; D remains unclear. CDR3 length: 15 residues. Germline assignment: CDR1 WSHSY and CDR2 SAAADI. V dropped 6 bases and J dropped 2 bases, with 13 bases sitting between them. This CDR3 reads CASSFEILNTGELFF. In nucleotides, the CDR3 is TGCGCCAGCAGCTTCGAGATCCTTAACACCGGGGAGCTGTTTTTT.

V is TRBV9 and J is TRBJ2-1, with a weak D call TRBD1 (7 bases). The CDR3 runs 12 residues. The ends were cut back, 7 bases at V and 8 bases at J, with 13 bases in the middle. Germline V CDR1 and CDR2: SGDLS, YYNGEE. The CDR3 loop is CASLQGGDEQFF. For the CDR3, the DNA is TGTGCCAGCCTTCAGGGGGGAGATGAGCAGTTCTTC.

The chain links TRBV2 to TRBJ1-5; 7 bases are shared with TRBD1. Germline CDR1 reads SNHLY; CDR2 reads FYNNEI. This CDR3 region has 14 residues. J lost 7 bases, V lost 3 bases, and 6 bases had no gene match. The CDR3 nucleotides read TGTGCCAGCAGTGACGACAGGGTAGCGCAGCCCCAGCATTTT. It yields the protein CASSDDRVAQPQHF. The entire variable domain, with the rest obtained from reference TRBV2 and TRBJ1-5, is as follows: EPEVTQTPSHQVTQMGQEVILRCVPISNHLYFYWYRQILGQKVEFLVSFYNNEISEKSEIFDDQFSVERPDGSNFTLKIRSTKLEDSAMYFCASSDDRVAQPQHFGDGTRLSIL.

The V gene is TRBV29-1, the J gene TRBJ1-2; D ambiguous. Trimming took 7 bases from V and 0 from J, leaving 12 bases between them. CDR1 is SQVTM, CDR2 ANQGSEA, per germline. CDR3 size: 13 residues. The CDR3 loop is CSAEPQTNYGYTF. DNA of the CDR3: TGCAGCGCCGAACCCCAGACTAACTATGGCTACACCTTC.

The chain combines TRBV5-1 with TRBJ1-4; TRBD1 matches at 7 bases. CDR1 and CDR2 from the germline V gene are SGHRS and YFSETQ. V lost 0 bases and J lost 8; bases outside the gene matches: 7. The CDR3 length is 15 residues. CDR3 in DNA: TGCGCCAGCAGCTTGGGTTGGACAGGAGAAGAAAAACTGTTTTTT. Its translation is CASSLGWTGEEKLFF.

This clone is a singleton in its sample. This chain joins TRBV11-3 and TRBJ2-1, with D maybe TRBD2 (5 bases). The V end was cut by 0 bases, the J end by 4 bases, with 10 bases between. Germline V CDR1 and CDR2: SGHNT, YENEEA. The CDR3 is made up of 15 amino acids. The CDR3 spells CASSLEAGTYNEQFF. DNA of the CDR3: TGTGCCAGCAGCTTAGAGGCGGGCACATACAATGAGCAGTTCTTC.

V usage is TRBV10-2 and J usage is TRBJ2-4; D perhaps matches TRBD2 (5 bases). The CDR3 covers 14 residues. V was shortened by 9 bases and J by 0 bases, with 12 bases between the two germline ends. Germline CDR1 and CDR2: WSHSY and SAAADI. The CDR3 spells CASTPGVAKNIQYF. CDR3 coding DNA: TGCGCCAGTACCCCCGGGGTAGCCAAAAACATTCAGTACTTC.

The J gene is TRBJ2-7, the V gene TRBV4-2, with TRBD2 matching over 8 bases. The CDR3 runs to 16 residues. Trimming removed 4 bases from V and 7 bases from J; junction bases left unmatched: 15. CDR1 and CDR2 (germline): LGHNA, YNFKEQ. The CDR3 coding sequence is TGTGCCAGCAGCCCCCCGGGAGGGACTGGCATGAGGGAGCAGTACTTC. This codes for CASSPPGGTGMREQYF.

V is TRBV19 and J is TRBJ2-7; D perhaps matches TRBD1 (6 bases). Looked up from germline, CDR1 is LNHDA and CDR2 is SQIVND (reference sequence). The CDR3 covers 13 residues. V shed 2 bases and J shed 7 bases, with 12 bases lying between them. CDR3 in DNA: TGTGCCAGTAGTATATTACTACAGGGAGAGCAGTACTTC. Protein: CASSILLQGEQYF. The variable domain in full, completed from reference TRBV19 and TRBJ2-7, reads DGGITQSPKYLFRKEGQNVTLSCEQNLNHDAMYWYRQDPGQGLRLIYYSQIVNDFQKGDIAEGYSVSREKKESFPLTVTSAQKNPTAFYLCASSILLQGEQYFGPGTRLTVT.

V is TRBV29-1 and J is TRBJ1-2; TRBD1 is a possible D gene (5 bases). This CDR3 is built from 14 residues. Trimming pared 3 bases from V and 0 bases from J, leaving 11 bases between. Germline V gene data show CDR1 as SQVTM and CDR2 as ANQGSEA. CDR3 loop: CSVDSGGANYGYTF. The CDR3 nucleotides are TGCAGCGTTGATTCCGGGGGGGCTAACTATGGCTACACCTTC.

V gene TRBV27 combines with J gene TRBJ1-2; D may be TRBD1 (5 bases). V lost 7 bases to trimming and J lost 5 bases, with 8 bases between them. Germline CDR1 is MNHEY and CDR2 is SMNVEV (reference sequence). This CDR3 region has 11 residues. CDR3 nucleotides: TGTGCCAGCAACGGGGGATATGGCTACACCTTC. This sequence encodes CASNGGYGYTF.

The chain employs TRBV6-1 and TRBJ1-2; TRBD1 is a possible D gene (6 bases). The V end lost 3 bases, the J end lost 2 bases, and 7 bases lay between the germline ends. Per germline, CDR1 MNHNS and CDR2 SASEGT. This CDR3 is built from 13 residues. CDR3 nucleotides: TGTGCCAGCAGTGATACAGGGAACTATGGCTACACCTTC. It yields the protein CASSDTGNYGYTF.

CDR3 in amino acids: CASSPLQGSGANVLTF. The CDR3 DNA is TGTGCCAGTAGTCCTTTGCAGGGCTCTGGGGCCAACGTCCTGACTTTC. The chain combines TRBV19 with TRBJ2-6; D perhaps matches TRBD1 (5 bases). Trimming removed 5 bases from V and 0 bases from J, with 11 bases in between. The CDR3 totals 16 residues. Germline loops: CDR1 LNHDA, CDR2 SQIVND (reference sequence).

This clone showed up just once. The chain uses TRBV7-9 and TRBJ1-1, with 8 bases fitting TRBD1. V was pared by 5 bases and J by 1 base, with 6 bases of the junction left unmatched. CDR3 length equals 15 residues. The V gene's germline CDR1 is SEHNR and CDR2 FQNEAQ (reference sequence). The CDR3: CASSLRQGPNTEAFF. CDR3 bases: TGTGCCAGCAGCCTTCGACAGGGGCCGAACACTGAAGCTTTCTTT.

The CDR3 is CASSLGLDGATDTQYF. The CDR3 coding sequence is TGCGCCAGCAGCTTGGGACTAGACGGGGCCACAGATACGCAGTATTTT. The J gene is TRBJ2-3, the V gene TRBV5-1, with a tentative D call TRBD2 (6 bases). The CDR3 has 16 residues. Germline CDR1 is SGHRS and CDR2 is YFSETQ. V dropped 0 bases and J dropped 2 bases, with 13 bases sitting between them.

The chain combines TRBV5-4 with TRBJ2-3; D gene ambiguous. This CDR3 spans 12 amino acids. CDR1 is SGHNT and CDR2 is YYREEE in the germline V gene (reference sequence). V lost 7 bases to trimming and J lost 0 bases, with 6 bases between them. CDR3 amino acids: CASLSSTDTQYF. The CDR3 DNA is TGTGCCAGCCTCAGTAGCACAGATACGCAGTATTTT.

This rearrangement joins TRBV11-3 to TRBJ2-3; 8 bases fit TRBD2. From germline, CDR1 is SGHNT and CDR2 YENEEA. V trimming: 1 base; J trimming: 2 bases; junction bases outside the gene matches: 2. The CDR3 loop spans 15 amino acids. The CDR3 nucleotides read TGTGCCAGCAGCTTAGGGACTAGCCTCACAGATACGCAGTATTTT. This encodes CASSLGTSLTDTQYF.

CDR3 amino acids: CASSYLSGTDNQPQHF. The CDR3, as DNA: TGTGCCAGCAGCTACTTATCCGGGACAGATAATCAGCCCCAGCATTTT. The rearrangement joins TRBV7-8 to TRBJ1-5, with 7 positions matching TRBD1. CDR1 is SGHVS and CDR2 is FQNEAQ in the germline V gene. The CDR3 runs 16 residues. The ends lost 4 bases at V and 4 bases at J; junction bases unmatched: 10.

This chain uses TRBV15 with TRBJ1-1, with 9 bases fitting TRBD1. Trimming at V came to 4 bases and at J to 10 bases, leaving 16 bases not matched to a gene. In germline, CDR1 is LNHNV, CDR2 YYDKDF (reference sequence). The CDR3 extends over 16 amino acids. CDR3 protein: CATSTLQGAPLAGAFF. As DNA, the CDR3 is TGTGCCACCAGCACCTTACAGGGGGCACCCTTAGCCGGAGCTTTCTTT.

This clone was counted between two and nine times. The chain employs TRBV14 and TRBJ1-4; weak D call: TRBD1 (6 bases). Germline V gene lookup returns CDR1 SGHDN and CDR2 FVKESK. This CDR3 region has 12 residues. Between the trimmed V and J ends, which lost 6 bases and 8 bases, there was a span of 10 bases. The CDR3 DNA follows: TGTGCCAGCAGGCAAACAGGGGAAAAACTGTTTTTT. It codes for CASRQTGEKLFF.

The V gene is TRBV6-1, the J gene TRBJ1-3, with D uncertain. The CDR3 sequence is 18 residues long. V lost 0 bases and J 3 bases, leaving 18 bases between the germline ends. Germline lookup yields CDR1 MNHNS and CDR2 SASEGT. The CDR3 here is CASSEAPGLLKIGNTIYF. The CDR3 DNA reads TGTGCCAGCAGTGAAGCCCCCGGACTGCTTAAAATTGGAAACACCATATATTTT.